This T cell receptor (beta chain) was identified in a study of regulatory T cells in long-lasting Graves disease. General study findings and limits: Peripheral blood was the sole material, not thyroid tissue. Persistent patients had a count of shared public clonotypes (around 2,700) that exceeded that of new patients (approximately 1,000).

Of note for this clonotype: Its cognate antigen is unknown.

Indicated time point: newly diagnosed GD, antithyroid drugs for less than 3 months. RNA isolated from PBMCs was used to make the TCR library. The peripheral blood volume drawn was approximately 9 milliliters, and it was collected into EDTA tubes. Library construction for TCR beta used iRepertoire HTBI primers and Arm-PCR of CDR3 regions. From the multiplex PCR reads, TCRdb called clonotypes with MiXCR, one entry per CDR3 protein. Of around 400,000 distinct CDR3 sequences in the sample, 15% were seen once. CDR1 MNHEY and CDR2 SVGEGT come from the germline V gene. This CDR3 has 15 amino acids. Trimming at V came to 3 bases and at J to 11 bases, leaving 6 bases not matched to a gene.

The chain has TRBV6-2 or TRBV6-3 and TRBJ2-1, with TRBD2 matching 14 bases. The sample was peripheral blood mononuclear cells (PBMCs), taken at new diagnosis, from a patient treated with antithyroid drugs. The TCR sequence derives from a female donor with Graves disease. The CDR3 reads CASSYWGLAGAKQFF. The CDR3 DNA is TGTGCCAGCAGTTATTGGGGACTAGCGGGAGCTAAGCAGTTCTTC.